Listed here is a single T cell receptor (beta chain). What it recognizes is unknown. Trimming cost V 0 bases and J 5 bases, with 5 bases left between them. This CDR3 spans 12 amino acids. Germline V CDR1 and CDR2: SGHNT, YYREEE (reference sequence). The entry originates in a study of beta chain features in type 1 diabetes. Study-level results: In all four CD4+ subsets, TCRB CDR3 length was significantly, moderately reduced in type 1 diabetes.

Every sorted population was more than 98% pure. The whole isolated RNA underwent reverse transcription, so sequencing captured expressed TCRB transcripts. Generated by immunoSEQ multiplex PCR, the TCRdb table keeps only in-frame clones and is missing some. The sample includes around 310,000 clones, about 13% of them seen just once. The receptor's source is a woman under 30 with type 1 diabetes. The chain combines TRBV5-4 with TRBJ2-5; D gene uncertain. The sequenced sample consisted of naive CD4+ T cells from blood. CDR3 loop: CASSLGEETQYF. The CDR3 DNA reads as TGTGCCAGCAGCTTGGGAGAGGAGACCCAGTACTTC.